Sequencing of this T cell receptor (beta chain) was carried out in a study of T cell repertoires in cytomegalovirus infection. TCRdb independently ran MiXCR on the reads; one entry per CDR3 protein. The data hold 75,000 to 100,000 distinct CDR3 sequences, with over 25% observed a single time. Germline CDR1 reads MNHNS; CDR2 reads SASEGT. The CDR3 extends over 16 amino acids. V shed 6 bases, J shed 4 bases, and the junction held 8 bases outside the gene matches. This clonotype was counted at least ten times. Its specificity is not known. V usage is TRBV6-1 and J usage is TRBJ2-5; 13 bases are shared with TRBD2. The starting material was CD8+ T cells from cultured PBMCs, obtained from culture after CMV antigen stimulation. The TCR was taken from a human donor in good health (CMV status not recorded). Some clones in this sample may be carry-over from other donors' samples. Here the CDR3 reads CASSSRTSGGGETQYF. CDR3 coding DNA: TGTGCCAGCAGCTCAAGGACTAGCGGGGGAGGAGAGACCCAGTACTTC.